The 22 T cell receptor beta chains reported below all come from one sample, sequenced in a study of spatial heterogeneity in lung cancer. TCRdb re-analysed the 5' RACE reads in MiXCR, keeping a single row per CDR3 protein. Altogether about 94,000 distinct CDR3 sequences are present, 15% to 20% being singletons, with the ten largest covering 21%. As to time point: blood at routine non-recurrence follow-up after resection. Material: PBMCs, obtained at follow-up. These receptors came from a male donor with early-stage non-small cell lung cancer.

V is TRBV28 and J is TRBJ2-3; 10 nucleotides agree with TRBD1. CDR3 length: 17 residues. Germline lookup yields CDR1 MDHEN and CDR2 SYDVKM. The junction had 7 bases not matched to a gene; V was cut back by 2 bases and J by 2 bases. CDR3 sequence: CASSLGRDRGLTDTQYF. The DNA of the CDR3 is TGTGCCAGCAGTTTAGGCCGGGACAGGGGACTCACAGATACGCAGTATTTT. The whole variable domain, filled in from reference TRBV28 and TRBJ2-3, reads DVKVTQSSRYLVKRTGEKVFLECVQDMDHENMFWYRQDPGLGLRLIYFSYDVKMKEKGDIPEGYSVSREKKERFSLILESASTNQTSMYLCASSLGRDRGLTDTQYFGPGTRLTVL.

The chain has TRBV11-2 and TRBJ2-7, with D unclear. Trimming removed 2 bases from V and 3 bases from J, with 8 bases in between. The CDR3 is 13 amino acids. In germline, CDR1 is SGHAT, CDR2 FQNNGV. CDR3 DNA sequence: TGTGCCAGCAGCTTAACCCAAGGCTACGAGCAGTACTTC. It codes for CASSLTQGYEQYF.

This clonotype was counted between two and nine times. CDR3 nucleotide sequence: TGTGCCAGCAGCCTAACTGCCGGGGCCCAAGAGACCCAGTACTTC. Amino acid sequence: CASSLTAGAQETQYF. V gene TRBV3-1 combines with J gene TRBJ2-5; D could derive from TRBD1 or TRBD2 (5 bases each). V shed 4 bases and J shed 1 base, with 13 bases lying between them. CDR3 length: 15 amino acids. Germline V lookup: CDR1 LGHDT, CDR2 YNNKEL (reference sequence).

This clonotype has only a few counts. The chain is built from TRBV24-1 and TRBJ1-1; D uncertain. Germline lookup yields CDR1 KGHDR and CDR2 SFDVKD. The CDR3 sequence is 12 residues long. The ends were cut back, 0 bases at V and 10 bases at J, with 8 bases in the middle. In nucleotides, the CDR3 is TGTGCCACCAGTGATTTGGCTGGGCGAGCTTTCTTT. Amino acids: CATSDLAGRAFF.

This clonotype has a single count. The chain has TRBV6-5 and TRBJ2-3, with D possibly matching TRBD2 (5 bases). The CDR3 runs to 15 residues. Trimming removed 0 bases from V and 0 bases from J, with 7 bases in between. From germline, CDR1 is MNHEY and CDR2 SVGAGI. The CDR3 loop is CASSYSDWSTDTQYF. The CDR3 DNA reads as TGTGCCAGCAGTTACTCGGACTGGAGCACAGATACGCAGTATTTT.

This clonotype came up a few times. The chain has TRBV7-3 and TRBJ2-3; unclear D gene. There are 13 residues in the CDR3. The germline V gene encodes CDR1 SGHTA and CDR2 FQGTGA. The V end lost 2 bases, the J end lost 3 bases, and 6 bases lay between the germline ends. CDR3 sequence (DNA): TGTGCCAGCAGCTTAGGTATAACAGATACGCAGTATTTT. Its protein product is CASSLGITDTQYF.

This rearrangement joins TRBV3-1 to TRBJ1-6; weak D call: TRBD1 (5 bases). The CDR3 runs 14 residues. The ends were cut back, 3 bases at V and 14 bases at J, with 17 bases in the middle. Germline CDR1 reads LGHDT; CDR2 reads YNNKEL (reference sequence). The CDR3 sequence: CASSQRRELATLHF. The DNA of the CDR3 is TGTGCCAGCAGCCAGCGCAGGGAGCTGGCCACCCTCCACTTT. Drawing the rest from reference TRBV3-1 and TRBJ1-6, the complete variable domain is DTAVSQTPKYLVTQMGNDKSIKCEQNLGHDTMYWYKQDSKKFLKIMFSYNNKELIINETVPNRFSPKSPDKAHLNLHINSLELGDSAVYFCASSQRRELATLHFGNGTRLTVT.

This clonotype was picked up many times. V gene TRBV29-1 combines with J gene TRBJ2-3; TRBD2 might be the D (5 bases). This CDR3 is 12 amino acids long. The germline V gene has CDR1 SQVTM and CDR2 ANQGSEA. Trimming shortened V by 6 bases and J by 5 bases, and 12 bases separated the two germline ends. In DNA, the CDR3 is TGCAGCGTGATAAGAGGAGGAGATACGCAGTATTTT. Translating it yields CSVIRGGDTQYF.

The V call is TRBV30, the J call TRBJ2-1; 9 nucleotides agree with TRBD2. Per the germline V gene, CDR1 is GTSNPN and CDR2 is SVGIG (reference sequence). V shed 1 base, J shed 6 bases, and the junction held 1 base outside the gene matches. This CDR3 is 13 amino acids long. CDR3 DNA sequence: TGTGCCTGGAGTGATAGCGGGAGCAATGAGCAGTTCTTC. Its translation is CAWSDSGSNEQFF.

This clonotype was recorded many times. This chain connects TRBV20-1 to TRBJ2-3, with D possibly matching TRBD1 (6 bases). The CDR3 is made up of 14 amino acids. The V gene's germline CDR1 is DFQATT and CDR2 SNEGSKA (reference sequence). The V end was cut by 0 bases, the J end by 4 bases, with 11 bases between. The CDR3 nucleotides read TGCAGTGCTAGAGATAGGAAGGGGGCAGATACGCAGTATTTT. Its translation is CSARDRKGADTQYF.

This clonotype appeared a few times. The chain uses TRBV6-2 or TRBV6-3 and TRBJ2-1; no reliable D call. V lost 4 bases to trimming and J lost 12 bases, with 13 bases between them. Germline-derived CDR1 and CDR2 are MNHEY and SVGEGT. The CDR3 loop spans 12 amino acids. CDR3 sequence (DNA): TGTGCCAGCAGTTCTCAGCGCGGACGGCAGTTCTTC. Encoded protein: CASSSQRGRQFF.

This clonotype appeared a few times. The J gene is TRBJ2-1, the V gene TRBV9; D is possibly TRBD2 (6 bases). The CDR3 runs to 12 residues. V lost 0 bases to trimming and J lost 9 bases, with 7 bases between them. CDR1 is SGDLS, CDR2 YYNGEE, per germline. The CDR3 bases are TGTGCCAGCAGCGTAGGGGGAGGTGAGCAGTTCTTC. It is translated as CASSVGGGEQFF.

This rearrangement joins TRBV19 to TRBJ2-3; 7 bases are a match to TRBD1. CDR3 length: 15 amino acids. In germline, CDR1 is LNHDA, CDR2 SQIVND (reference sequence). V lost 10 bases to trimming and J lost 1 base; unmatched junction nucleotides: 11. CDR3: CATTGQAWGTDTQYF. CDR3 nucleotide sequence: TGTGCCACCACCGGACAGGCCTGGGGCACAGATACGCAGTATTTT. Together with reference TRBV19 and TRBJ2-3, the CDR3 gives the full variable domain: DGGITQSPKYLFRKEGQNVTLSCEQNLNHDAMYWYRQDPGQGLRLIYYSQIVNDFQKGDIAEGYSVSREKKESFPLTVTSAQKNPTAFYLCATTGQAWGTDTQYFGPGTRLTVL.

This clonotype showed up just a few times. The genes are TRBV7-9 and TRBJ1-1, with 7 bases that match TRBD1. J was trimmed by 3 bases and V by 2 bases; bases with no gene match: 6. CDR3 size: 15 residues. Germline V CDR1 and CDR2: SEHNR, FQNEAQ (reference sequence). The CDR3 spells CASSLSQGVDTEAFF. The CDR3 bases are TGTGCCAGCAGCTTATCTCAGGGGGTAGACACTGAAGCTTTCTTT.

In this sample, this clonotype turned up a few times. The V and J genes are TRBV29-1 and TRBJ1-2; TRBD1 aligns across 10 bases. CDR1 SQVTM and CDR2 ANQGSEA come from the germline V gene. With 6 bases clipped from V and 9 bases from J, the junction kept 13 bases outside the gene matches. The CDR3 runs to 14 residues. In nucleotides, the CDR3 is TGCAGCGTAGACCGGACCGGGACAGGGGATCGCTACACCTTC. Its translation is CSVDRTGTGDRYTF.

J is TRBJ1-1 and V is TRBV3-1; perhaps TRBD1 as D (5 bases). The CDR3 has 11 residues. Deletions cut 4 bases from V and 8 bases from J, with 8 bases between. In germline, CDR1 is LGHDT, CDR2 YNNKEL (reference sequence). The CDR3 protein is CASSPGHEAFF. Here the CDR3 DNA reads TGTGCCAGCAGCCCAGGACACGAAGCTTTCTTT. The full variable domain, rest sourced from reference TRBV3-1 and TRBJ1-1, is DTAVSQTPKYLVTQMGNDKSIKCEQNLGHDTMYWYKQDSKKFLKIMFSYNNKELIINETVPNRFSPKSPDKAHLNLHINSLELGDSAVYFCASSPGHEAFFGQGTRLTVV.

This clonotype was counted only a few times. The V and J genes are TRBV7-9 and TRBJ2-3, with TRBD2 matching 7 bases. V shed 5 bases, J shed 4 bases, and the junction held 6 bases outside the gene matches. CDR1 is SEHNR, CDR2 FQNEAQ, per germline (reference sequence). CDR3 length equals 14 residues. CDR3 nucleotides: TGTGCCAGCAGCCCCCAGCGGGGTTCAGATACGCAGTATTTT. Translating gives CASSPQRGSDTQYF.

The chain carries TRBV4-1 and TRBJ2-2; perhaps D is TRBD1 or TRBD2 (5 bases each). The CDR3 contains 17 residues. Per the germline V gene, CDR1 is MGHRA and CDR2 is YSYEKL. V gave up 1 base and J gave up 5 bases, with 17 bases separating them. The CDR3 spells CASSQALRGGGTGELFF. The CDR3 bases are TGCGCCAGCAGCCAAGCTTTGAGGGGCGGAGGAACCGGGGAGCTGTTTTTT.

The chain has TRBV20-1 and TRBJ1-5; the D gene is possibly TRBD1 (5 bases). Germline-derived CDR1 and CDR2 are DFQATT and SNEGSKA (reference sequence). The CDR3 consists of 14 residues. V was shortened by 3 bases and J by 5 bases, with 14 bases between the two germline ends. CDR3 DNA sequence: TGCAGTGCTAGCCTTCCAGGGAAGCATCAGCCCCAGCATTTT. Translation: CSASLPGKHQPQHF.

The sample holds many counts of this clonotype. The rearrangement joins TRBV2 to TRBJ1-1, with D hard to call. Germline CDR1 and CDR2: SNHLY and FYNNEI. Trimming pared 9 bases from V and 0 bases from J, leaving 8 bases between. CDR3 length: 12 amino acids. The CDR3 DNA reads TGTGCCAGTAACGTGATGAACACTGAAGCTTTCTTT. Translated, it gives CASNVMNTEAFF. Full variable domain (missing parts from reference TRBV2 and TRBJ1-1): EPEVTQTPSHQVTQMGQEVILRCVPISNHLYFYWYRQILGQKVEFLVSFYNNEISEKSEIFDDQFSVERPDGSNFTLKIRSTKLEDSAMYFCASNVMNTEAFFGQGTRLTVV.

This clonotype was seen a few times. This rearrangement joins TRBV15 to TRBJ2-1, with TRBD2 matching 8 bases. The CDR3 sequence is 14 residues long. Germline loops: CDR1 LNHNV, CDR2 YYDKDF (reference sequence). Trimming at V came to 8 bases and at J to 8 bases, leaving 11 bases not matched to a gene. The CDR3 is CATGAERELYEQFF. CDR3 in DNA: TGTGCCACCGGAGCGGAGCGGGAGCTCTATGAGCAGTTCTTC.

This clonotype occurred many times. DNA of the CDR3: TGTGCCAGCAGCCCCCGGGACAGGGTTGGCAATGAGCAGTTCTTC. Translating it yields CASSPRDRVGNEQFF. The V gene is TRBV9, the J gene TRBJ2-1, with 9 bases identical to TRBD1. Germline V gene sequence: CDR1 SGDLS, CDR2 YYNGEE. Trimming removed 4 bases from V and 6 bases from J; junction bases left unmatched: 8. The CDR3 runs to 15 residues. The full variable domain, rest sourced from reference TRBV9 and TRBJ2-1, is DSGVTQTPKHLITATGQRVTLRCSPRSGDLSVYWYQQSLDQGLQFLIQYYNGEERAKGNILERFSAQQFPDLHSELNLSSLELGDSALYFCASSPRDRVGNEQFFGPGTRLTVL.